This TCR beta chain was found in a study of early T cells in non-severe SARS-CoV-2 infection. Study as a whole: With bulk RNA from unsorted whole blood as input, sequencing yielded unpaired chains.

TCRdb independently ran MiXCR on the 5' RACE reads; one entry per CDR3 protein. The top ten hold 1.3% of the sample, which has over 95,000 distinct CDR3 sequences, around 17% seen once. The germline V and J ends were trimmed by 0 bases and 4 bases, with 13 bases remaining between them. CDR1 is MNHNS and CDR2 is SASEGT in the germline V gene. The CDR3 runs 17 residues. This clonotype has ten or more counts. The chain has TRBV6-1 and TRBJ2-6; D possibly corresponds to TRBD2 (5 bases). The source is an adult who was a healthcare worker with PCR-confirmed SARS-CoV-2 infection or an uninfected control (not recorded which). Sequenced input: whole blood. CDR3 nucleotide sequence: TGTGCCAGCAGTGAAGCGGGGATGGGGAGCGGGGCCAACGTCCTGACTTTC. Encoded protein: CASSEAGMGSGANVLTF.